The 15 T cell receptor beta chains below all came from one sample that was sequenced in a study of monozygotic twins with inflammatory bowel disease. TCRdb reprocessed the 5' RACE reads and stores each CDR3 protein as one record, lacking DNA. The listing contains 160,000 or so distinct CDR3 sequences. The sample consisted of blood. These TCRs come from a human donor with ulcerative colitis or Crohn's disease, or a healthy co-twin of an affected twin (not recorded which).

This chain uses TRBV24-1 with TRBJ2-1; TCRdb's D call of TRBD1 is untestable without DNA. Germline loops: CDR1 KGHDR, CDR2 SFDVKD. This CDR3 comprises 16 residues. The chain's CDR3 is CATSAPGQGGIDEQFF.

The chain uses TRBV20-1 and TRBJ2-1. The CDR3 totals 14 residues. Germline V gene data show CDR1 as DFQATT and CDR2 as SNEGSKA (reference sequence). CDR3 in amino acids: CSARRPSSYNEQFF.

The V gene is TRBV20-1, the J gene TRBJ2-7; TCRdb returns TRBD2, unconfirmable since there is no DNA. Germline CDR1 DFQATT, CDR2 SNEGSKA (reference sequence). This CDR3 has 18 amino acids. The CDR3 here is CSARDSQGTSGGPYEQYF.

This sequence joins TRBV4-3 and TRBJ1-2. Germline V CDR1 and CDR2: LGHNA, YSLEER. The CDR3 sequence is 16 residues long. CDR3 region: CASSQSDKGIRYGYTF.

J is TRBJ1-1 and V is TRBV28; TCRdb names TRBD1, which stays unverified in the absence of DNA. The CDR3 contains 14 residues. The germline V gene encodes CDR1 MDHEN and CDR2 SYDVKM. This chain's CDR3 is CASTRGGEDTDAFF. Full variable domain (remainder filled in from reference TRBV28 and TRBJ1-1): DVKVTQSSRYLVKRTGEKVFLECVQDMDHENMFWYRQDPGLGLRLIYFSYDVKMKEKGDIPEGYSVSREKKERFSLILESASTNQTSMYLCASTRGGEDTDAFFGQGTRLTVV.

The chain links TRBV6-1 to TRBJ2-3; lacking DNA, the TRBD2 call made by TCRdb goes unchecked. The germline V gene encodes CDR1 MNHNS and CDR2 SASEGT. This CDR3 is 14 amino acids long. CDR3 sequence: CASSLAGEADTQYF.

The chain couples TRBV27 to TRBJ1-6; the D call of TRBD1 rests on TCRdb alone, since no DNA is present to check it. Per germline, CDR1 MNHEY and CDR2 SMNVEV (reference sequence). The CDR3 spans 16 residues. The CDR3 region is CASSLLTPEENSPLHF.

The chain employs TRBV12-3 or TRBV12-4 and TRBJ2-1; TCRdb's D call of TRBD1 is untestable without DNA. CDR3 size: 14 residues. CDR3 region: CASSLAGDNNEQFF.

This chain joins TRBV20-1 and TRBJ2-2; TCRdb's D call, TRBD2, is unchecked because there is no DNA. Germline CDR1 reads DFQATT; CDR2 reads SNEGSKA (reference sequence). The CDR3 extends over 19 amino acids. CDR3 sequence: CSARGGGLTVIQNTGELFF.

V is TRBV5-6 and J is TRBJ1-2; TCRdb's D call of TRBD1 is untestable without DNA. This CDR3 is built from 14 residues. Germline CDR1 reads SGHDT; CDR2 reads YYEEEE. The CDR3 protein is CASSPGGLYYGYTF.

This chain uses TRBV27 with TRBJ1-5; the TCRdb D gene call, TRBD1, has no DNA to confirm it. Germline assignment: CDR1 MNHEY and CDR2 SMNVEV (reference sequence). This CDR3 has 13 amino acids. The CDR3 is CASRDRPNQPQHF.

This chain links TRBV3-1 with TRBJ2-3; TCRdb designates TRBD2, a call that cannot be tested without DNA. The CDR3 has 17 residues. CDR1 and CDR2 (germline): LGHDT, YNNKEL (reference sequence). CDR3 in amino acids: CASSQDWASGRLNTQYF.

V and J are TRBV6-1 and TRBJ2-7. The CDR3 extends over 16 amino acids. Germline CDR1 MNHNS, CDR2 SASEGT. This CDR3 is CASSELEKAVPYEQYF.

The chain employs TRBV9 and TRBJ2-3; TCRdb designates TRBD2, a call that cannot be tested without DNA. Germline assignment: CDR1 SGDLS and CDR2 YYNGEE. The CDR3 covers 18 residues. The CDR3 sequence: CASSIKGLAGVGADTQYF.

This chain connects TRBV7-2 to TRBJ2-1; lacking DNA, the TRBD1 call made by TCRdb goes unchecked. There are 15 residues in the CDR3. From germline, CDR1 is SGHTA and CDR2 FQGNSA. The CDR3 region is CASSLMAGTANEQFF.